This TCR beta chain was captured in a study of blood T cell repertoires in COVID-19. In the study overall: The United States, Italy and Spain supplied acute and convalescent COVID-19 samples. Sample material is recorded as cDNA or gDNA derived from T cells, B-cell-depleted T cells, or PBMCs.

Profiled with immunoSEQ multiplex PCR; TCRdb holds only in-frame clones, not every one. The sample has over 55,000 clones; approximately 91% are singletons. The sequenced material came from peripheral blood. The TCR was taken from a man in his 60s with acute or convalescent COVID-19.

The DNA for the CDR3 is TGTGCCAGCAGCCCACACCGGGGTTCCCCCCACACCGGGGAGCTGTTTTTT. It encodes CASSPHRGSPHTGELFF. The V gene is TRBV14, the J gene TRBJ2-2; D might be TRBD2 (5 bases). CDR1 and CDR2 from the germline V gene are SGHDN and FVKESK. The CDR3 runs to 17 residues. Trimming shortened V by 4 bases and J by 3 bases, and 18 bases separated the two germline ends.